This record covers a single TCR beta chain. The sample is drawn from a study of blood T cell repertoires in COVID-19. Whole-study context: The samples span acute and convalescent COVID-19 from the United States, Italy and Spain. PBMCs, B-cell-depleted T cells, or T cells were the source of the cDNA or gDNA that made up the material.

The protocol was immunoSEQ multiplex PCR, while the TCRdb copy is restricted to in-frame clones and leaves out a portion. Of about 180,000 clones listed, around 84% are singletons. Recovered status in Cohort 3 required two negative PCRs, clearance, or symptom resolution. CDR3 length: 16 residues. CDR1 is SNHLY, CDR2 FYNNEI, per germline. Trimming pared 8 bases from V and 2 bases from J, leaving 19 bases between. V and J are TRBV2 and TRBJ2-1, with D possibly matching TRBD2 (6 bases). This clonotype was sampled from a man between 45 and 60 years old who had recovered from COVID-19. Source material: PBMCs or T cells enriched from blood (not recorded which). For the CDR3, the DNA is TGTGCCAGCGATAAGGAGGGTGCGCGACCCTACAATGAGCAGTTCTTC. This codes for CASDKEGARPYNEQFF.